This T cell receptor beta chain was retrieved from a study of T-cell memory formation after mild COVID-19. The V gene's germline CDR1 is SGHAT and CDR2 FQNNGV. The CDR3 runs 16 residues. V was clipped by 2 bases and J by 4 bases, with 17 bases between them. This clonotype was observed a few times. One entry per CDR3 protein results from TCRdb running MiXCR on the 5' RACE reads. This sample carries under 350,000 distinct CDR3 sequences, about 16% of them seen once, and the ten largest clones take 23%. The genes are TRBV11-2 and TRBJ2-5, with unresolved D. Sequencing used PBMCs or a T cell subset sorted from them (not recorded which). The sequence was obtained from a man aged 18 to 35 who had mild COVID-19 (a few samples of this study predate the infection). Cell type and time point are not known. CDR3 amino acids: CASSLLAAPSGETQYF. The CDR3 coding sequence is TGTGCCAGCAGCTTATTGGCAGCCCCGTCGGGAGAGACCCAGTACTTC.